What follows is one T cell receptor beta chain and its context. Its specificity is unknown. The sample comes from a study of radiation and T cells in renal cell carcinoma. The wider study: Nephrectomy followed 15 Gy stereotactic body radiation by 4 weeks.

The sample's time point: baseline pretreatment blood. Documented treatment: 15 Gy SBRT to primary tumor, nephrectomy 4 weeks later. Serial blood draws occurred at baseline and 2 and 4 weeks post-SBRT. The tumor was a clear cell renal cell carcinoma. The CDR3 runs to 12 residues. Germline V lookup: CDR1 SEHNR, CDR2 FQNEAQ (reference sequence). Trimming cost V 5 bases and J 0 bases, with 4 bases left between them. Measured with immunoSEQ multiplex PCR; TCRdb has only the in-frame clones, and not every one. The profile covers about 88,000 clones, with less than 90% appearing a single time and around 7.9% taken by the ten largest. Whole-study findings and limits: In blood, top tumor clones expanded by 2 weeks, shrinking by 4.

This chain joins TRBV7-9 and TRBJ1-2, with D uncertain. This sequence originates from a man between 45 and 60 years old with renal cell carcinoma. The sample in question was blood, obtained from a patient whose treatment included radiotherapy and nephrectomy. CDR3 bases: TGTGCCAGCAGCCGGACTAACTATGGCTACACCTTC. Translation: CASSRTNYGYTF.